The source of this T cell receptor beta chain is a study of T cells after yellow fever vaccination. As for the study in general: Libraries from low-cell-number fractions were prepared with the SMART-Seq v4 Ultra Low Input RNA kit. Overall study findings and caveats: Just a small share of clonotypes turned up in the CD4 compartment as well as the CD8 compartment.

This clonotype was seen a handful of times. Its target is unknown. V was shortened by 1 base and J by 2 bases, with 5 bases between the two germline ends. The CDR3 covers 12 residues. Germline V gene lookup returns CDR1 SQVTM and CDR2 ANQGSEA. TCR cDNA, made by 5'RACE template switching, carried an added universal primer site and UMIs. TCRdb itself ran the 5' RACE reads through MiXCR, one entry per CDR3 protein. This table holds approximately 580,000 distinct CDR3 sequences, less than 20% found once. Source: PBMCs, taken 5 days after the first yellow fever vaccination. This chain connects TRBV29-1 to TRBJ2-5; D remains unclear. This TCR was sampled from a man between 18 and 35 years old who received the YFV17D yellow fever vaccine. CDR3 sequence: CSVEVGQETQYF. The CDR3 DNA follows: TGCAGCGTTGAAGTCGGACAAGAGACCCAGTACTTC.